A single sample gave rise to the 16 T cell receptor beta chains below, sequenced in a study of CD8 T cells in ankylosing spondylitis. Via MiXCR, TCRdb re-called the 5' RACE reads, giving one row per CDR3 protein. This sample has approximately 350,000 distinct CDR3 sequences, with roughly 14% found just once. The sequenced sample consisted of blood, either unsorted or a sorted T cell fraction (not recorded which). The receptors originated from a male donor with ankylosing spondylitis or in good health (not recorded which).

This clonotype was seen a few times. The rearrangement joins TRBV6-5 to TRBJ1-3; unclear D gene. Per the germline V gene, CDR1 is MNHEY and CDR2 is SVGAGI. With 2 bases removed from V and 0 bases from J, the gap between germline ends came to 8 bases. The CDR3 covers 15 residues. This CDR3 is CASSYEESSGNTIYF. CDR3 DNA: TGTGCCAGCAGTTACGAGGAAAGCTCTGGAAACACCATATATTTT.

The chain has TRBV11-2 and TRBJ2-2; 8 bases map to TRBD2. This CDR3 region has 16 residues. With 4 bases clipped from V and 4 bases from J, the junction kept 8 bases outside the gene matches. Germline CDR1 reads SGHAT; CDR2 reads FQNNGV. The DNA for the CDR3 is TGTGCCAGCAGCTCGCCCGGGGGGGCGGGCACCGGGGAGCTGTTTTTT. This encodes CASSSPGGAGTGELFF.

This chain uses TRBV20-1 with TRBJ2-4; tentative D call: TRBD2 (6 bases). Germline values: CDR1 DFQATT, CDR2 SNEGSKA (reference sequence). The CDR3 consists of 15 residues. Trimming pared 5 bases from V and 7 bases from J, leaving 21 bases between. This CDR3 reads CSALNPKDYDNIQYF. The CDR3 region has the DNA TGCAGTGCTCTAAACCCGAAGGACTACGATAACATTCAGTACTTC.

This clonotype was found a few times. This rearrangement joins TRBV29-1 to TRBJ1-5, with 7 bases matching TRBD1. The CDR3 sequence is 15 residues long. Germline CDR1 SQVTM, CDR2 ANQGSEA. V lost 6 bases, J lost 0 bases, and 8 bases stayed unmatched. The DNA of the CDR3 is TGCAGCGTGAGGGACAGCTGGTATAGCAATCAGCCCCAGCATTTT. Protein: CSVRDSWYSNQPQHF.

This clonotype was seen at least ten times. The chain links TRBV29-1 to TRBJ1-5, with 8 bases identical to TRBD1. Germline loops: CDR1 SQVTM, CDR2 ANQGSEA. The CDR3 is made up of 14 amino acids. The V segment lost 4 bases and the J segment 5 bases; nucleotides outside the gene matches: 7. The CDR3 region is CSVALQGADQPQHF. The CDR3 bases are TGCAGCGTTGCTTTGCAGGGGGCGGATCAGCCCCAGCATTTT.

The DNA for the CDR3 is TGTGCCAGCAGCCTCGGGACAGGGATAAACCGGAGGTCGAACACCGGGGAGCTGTTTTTT. This gives the protein CASSLGTGINRRSNTGELFF. This rearrangement joins TRBV4-2 to TRBJ2-2; 9 nucleotides agree with TRBD1. CDR1 and CDR2 from the germline V gene are LGHNA and YNFKEQ. Losses at the gene ends were 4 bases for V and 0 bases for J; bases not matched to a gene: 15. This CDR3 contains 20 residues.

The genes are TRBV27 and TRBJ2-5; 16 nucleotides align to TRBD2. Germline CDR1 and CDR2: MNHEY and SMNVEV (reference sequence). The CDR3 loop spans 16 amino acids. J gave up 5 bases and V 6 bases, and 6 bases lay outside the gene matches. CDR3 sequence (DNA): TGTGCCAGCAGACGATTGGGACTAGCGGGGGGGGAGACCCAGTACTTC. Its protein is CASRRLGLAGGETQYF.

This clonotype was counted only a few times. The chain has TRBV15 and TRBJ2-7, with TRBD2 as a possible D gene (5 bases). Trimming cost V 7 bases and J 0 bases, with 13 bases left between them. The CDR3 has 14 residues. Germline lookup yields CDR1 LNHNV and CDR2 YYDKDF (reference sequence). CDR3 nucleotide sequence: TGTGCCACCACCATGGGAGCGGACTCCTACGAGCAGTACTTC. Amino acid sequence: CATTMGADSYEQYF.

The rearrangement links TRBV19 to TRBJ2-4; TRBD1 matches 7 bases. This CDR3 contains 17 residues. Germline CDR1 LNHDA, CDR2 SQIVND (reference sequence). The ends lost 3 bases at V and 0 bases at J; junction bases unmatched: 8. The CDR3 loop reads CASSIYGTVLAKNIQYF. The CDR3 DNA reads TGTGCCAGTAGTATCTACGGGACAGTACTAGCCAAAAACATTCAGTACTTC.

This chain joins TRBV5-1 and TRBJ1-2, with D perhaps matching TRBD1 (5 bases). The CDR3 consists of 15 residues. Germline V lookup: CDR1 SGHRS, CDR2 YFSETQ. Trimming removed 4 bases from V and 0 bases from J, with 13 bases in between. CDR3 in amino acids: CASSLHSGTNYGYTF. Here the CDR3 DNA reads TGCGCCAGCAGCCTACACTCAGGGACTAACTATGGCTACACCTTC.

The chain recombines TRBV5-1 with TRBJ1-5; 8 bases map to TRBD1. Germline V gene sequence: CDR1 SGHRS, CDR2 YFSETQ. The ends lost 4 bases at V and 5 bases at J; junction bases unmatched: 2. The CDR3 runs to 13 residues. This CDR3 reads CASSMDRDQPQHF. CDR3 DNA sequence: TGCGCCAGCAGCATGGACAGGGATCAGCCCCAGCATTTT.

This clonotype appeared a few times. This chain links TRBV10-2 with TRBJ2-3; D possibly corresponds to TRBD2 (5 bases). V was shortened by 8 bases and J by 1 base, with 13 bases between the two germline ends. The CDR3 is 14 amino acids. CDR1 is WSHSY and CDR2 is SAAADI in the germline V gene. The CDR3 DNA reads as TGCGCCAGCTCTATCGGGCGGGGCACAGATACGCAGTATTTT. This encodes CASSIGRGTDTQYF.

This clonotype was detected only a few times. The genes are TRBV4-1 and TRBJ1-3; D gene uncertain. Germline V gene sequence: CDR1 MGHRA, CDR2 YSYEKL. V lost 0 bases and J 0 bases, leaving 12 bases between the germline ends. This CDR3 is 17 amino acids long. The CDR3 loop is CASSQEEARLSGNTIYF. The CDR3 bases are TGCGCCAGCAGCCAAGAAGAGGCCCGACTCTCTGGAAACACCATATATTTT.

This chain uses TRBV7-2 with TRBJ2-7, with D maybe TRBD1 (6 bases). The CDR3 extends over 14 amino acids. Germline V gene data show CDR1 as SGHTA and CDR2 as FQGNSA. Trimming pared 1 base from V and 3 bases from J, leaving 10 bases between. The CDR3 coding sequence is TGTGCCAGCAGCTTAGATACAGGGCGCTACGAGCAGTACTTC. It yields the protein CASSLDTGRYEQYF.

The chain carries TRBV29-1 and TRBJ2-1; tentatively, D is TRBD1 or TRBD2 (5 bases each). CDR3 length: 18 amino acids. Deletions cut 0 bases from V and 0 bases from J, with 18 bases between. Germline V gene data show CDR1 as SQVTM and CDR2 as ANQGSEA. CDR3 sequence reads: CSVEERFGAVTSYNEQFF. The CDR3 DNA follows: TGCAGCGTTGAAGAGCGGTTCGGGGCGGTGACCTCCTACAATGAGCAGTTCTTC.

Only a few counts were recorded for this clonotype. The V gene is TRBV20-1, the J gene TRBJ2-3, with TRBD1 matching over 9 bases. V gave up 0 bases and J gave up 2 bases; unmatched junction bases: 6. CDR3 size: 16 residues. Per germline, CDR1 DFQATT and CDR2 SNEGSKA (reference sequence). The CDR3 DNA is TGCAGTGCTAGAGACCTACAGGGGGCTATCACAGATACGCAGTATTTT. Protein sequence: CSARDLQGAITDTQYF.